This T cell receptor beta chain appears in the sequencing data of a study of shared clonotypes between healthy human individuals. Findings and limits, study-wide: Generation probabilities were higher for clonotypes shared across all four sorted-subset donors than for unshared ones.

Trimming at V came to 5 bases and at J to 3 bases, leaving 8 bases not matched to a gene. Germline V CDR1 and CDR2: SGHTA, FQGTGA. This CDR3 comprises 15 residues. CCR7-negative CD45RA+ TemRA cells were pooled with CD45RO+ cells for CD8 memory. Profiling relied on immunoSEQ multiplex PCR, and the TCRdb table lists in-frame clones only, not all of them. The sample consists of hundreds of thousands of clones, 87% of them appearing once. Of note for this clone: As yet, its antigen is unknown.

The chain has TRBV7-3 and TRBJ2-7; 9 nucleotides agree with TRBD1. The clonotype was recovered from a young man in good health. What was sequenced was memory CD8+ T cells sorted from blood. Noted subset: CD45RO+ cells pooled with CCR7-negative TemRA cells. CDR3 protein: CASSPDRGSVYEQYF. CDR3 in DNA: TGTGCCAGCAGCCCGGACAGGGGCAGTGTCTACGAGCAGTACTTC.